The present entry profiles one TCR beta chain with its context. The authors split each subset's genomic DNA evenly across several immunoSEQ plates. Profiling relied on immunoSEQ multiplex PCR, and the TCRdb table lists in-frame clones only, not all of them. In the table there are roughly 500,000 clones, almost 80% of which are singletons. This sample was included in a study of shared clonotypes between healthy human individuals. Germline CDR1 reads SGHTA; CDR2 reads FQGNSA. Trimming took 3 bases from V and 0 from J, leaving 5 bases between them. The CDR3 spans 13 residues. Sequenced: PBMCs. This receptor was obtained from a woman between 35 and 50 years old in good health. Some clones in this sample may be carry-over from other donors' samples. The chain combines TRBV7-2 with TRBJ1-1; no reliable D call. The CDR3 sequence: CASSFFMNTEAFF. In DNA, the CDR3 is TGTGCCAGCAGCTTCTTCATGAACACTGAAGCTTTCTTT.